This T cell receptor (beta chain) was identified in a study of blood T cell repertoires in COVID-19. Study as a whole: Italy, Spain and the United States were the sources of the convalescent and acute COVID-19 samples. In each case, the material was cDNA or gDNA derived from T cells, B-cell-depleted T cells, or PBMCs.

Per the study methods: The assay estimated nucleated cells by amplifying reference gene primers. Produced via immunoSEQ multiplex PCR; TCRdb's table is partial and in-frame only. V and J calls and clone size are those listed in that table; D and trimming were worked out from the DNA. The repertoire holds 120,000 to 150,000 clones, with 75% to 90% as singletons. Germline values: CDR1 SQVTM, CDR2 ANQGSEA. CDR3 size: 17 residues. V lost 6 bases, J lost 0 bases, and 15 bases stayed unmatched. The V gene is TRBV29-1, the J gene TRBJ2-7; 9 bases match TRBD2. Sequencing was performed on peripheral blood. This TCR was sampled from a woman aged 55-69 years with active COVID-19. The CDR3, as DNA: TGCAGCGTCGAGCTCCGAGCGGGAGGAGACCTCTCCTACGAGCAGTACTTC. As protein: CSVELRAGGDLSYEQYF.